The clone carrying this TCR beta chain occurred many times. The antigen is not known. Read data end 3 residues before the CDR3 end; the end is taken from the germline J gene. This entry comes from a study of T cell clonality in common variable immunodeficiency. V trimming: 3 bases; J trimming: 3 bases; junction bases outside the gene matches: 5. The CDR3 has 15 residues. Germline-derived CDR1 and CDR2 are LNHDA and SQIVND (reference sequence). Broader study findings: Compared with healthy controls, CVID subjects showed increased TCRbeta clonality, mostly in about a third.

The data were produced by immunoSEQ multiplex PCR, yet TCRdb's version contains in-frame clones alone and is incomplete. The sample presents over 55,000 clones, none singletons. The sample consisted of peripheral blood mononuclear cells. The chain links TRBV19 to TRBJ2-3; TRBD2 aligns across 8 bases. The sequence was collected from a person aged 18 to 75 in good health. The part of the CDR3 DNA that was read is TGTGCCAGTAGTATGAGCGGGAGTCGAACAGATACG. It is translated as CASSMSGSRTDT. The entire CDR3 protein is CASSMSGSRTDTQYF. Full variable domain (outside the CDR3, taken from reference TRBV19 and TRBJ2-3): DGGITQSPKYLFRKEGQNVTLSCEQNLNHDAMYWYRQDPGQGLRLIYYSQIVNDFQKGDIAEGYSVSREKKESFPLTVTSAQKNPTAFYLCASSMSGSRTDTQYFGPGTRLTVL.